These T cell receptor beta chains were read from a single sample in a study of blood T cell repertoires in COVID-19. Generated by immunoSEQ multiplex PCR, the TCRdb table keeps only in-frame clones and is missing some. Of about 100,000 clones listed, about two thirds were seen once; the top ten hold about 2%. The material sequenced was peripheral blood. All receptors derive from a woman aged 40 to 55 with acute or convalescent COVID-19. CDR3s include the opening cysteine and the closing phenylalanine or tryptophan.

v_call cdr3_aa
TRBV3-1/TRBV3-2 CASSQDGGRGGLFF
TRBV11-2 CASSLEAGTGYGYTF
TRBV19 CARWTGSSYNSPLHF
TRBV18 CASSPLSGSGSPLHF
TRBV19 CASSPLEGHTQYF
TRBV12-3/TRBV12-4 CASSFTSSNEQFF
TRBV7-9 CASSEQSSGNTIYF
TRBV12-3/TRBV12-4 CASSFVLQGKLFF
TRBV18 CASSSGTDNYGYTF
TRBV6-1 CASSEARSGANVLTF
TRBV28 CASSSFDTGEVAKLFF
TRBV7-2 CASSAYYSLMNTEAFF
TRBV6-5 CASGSHGAYGYTF
TRBV27 CASSPRTGVVSSPLHF
TRBV6-5 CAIQDRGADTQYF
TRBV18 CASSPETRGLGGLQETQYF
TRBV27 CASSSIEGARANVLTF
TRBV27 CASSSITGRGTDTQYF
TRBV2 CASSEATQTGSGYTF
TRBV28 CASTGQGAPEAFF
TRBV7-9 CASTLWRDRRTPGANVLTF
TRBV12-5 CASGPPLRDRKDYGYTF
TRBV7-3 CASSLMSGGGYNEQFF
TRBV11-2 CASRGTGFINSPLHF
TRBV11-1 CASRYTGGGTGELFF
TRBV28 CAVYSTGYNEQFF
TRBV5-1 CASSLGHRNEKLFF
TRBV7-9 CASSPTGRDRTYEQYF
TRBV30 CAWSVRAGKYF
TRBV7-9 CASSPGTSGYEQYF
TRBV13 CASSLGGSTEAFF
TRBV3-1/TRBV3-2 CASSRNYDTGSTDTQYF
TRBV5-4 CASSSRGTGRDEKLFF
TRBV18 CASSPGLAGVSYEQYF
TRBV5-4 CASSSPYRGGEETQYF
TRBV7-2 CASSLVGGAGYGYTF
TRBV28 CASSLRSNRGAAFF
TRBV7-2 CASSPPGVYEQYF
TRBV2 CASSETKDRGNSPLHF
TRBV5-1 CASSLGSGAIMNTEAFF
TRBV28 CASIPAWPGGGEETQYF